The clone carrying this T cell receptor beta chain has more than one count but fewer than ten. TCRdb reprocessed the RACE reads with MiXCR, giving one entry per CDR3 protein. The sample contains roughly 150,000 distinct CDR3 sequences, about 27% of which appear only once. The data stem from a study of human T cells and chemical hapten exposure. Trimming stripped 0 bases from V and 2 bases from J, with 14 bases between. This CDR3 contains 16 residues. CDR1 SGDLS and CDR2 YYNGEE come from the germline V gene. Time point defined: patch test 3, about 24 weeks after DPC sensitization. Sample treatment: therapeutic diphenylcyclopropenone sensitization with weekly scalp DPC.

This sequence was found in a woman aged 18 to 35 with alopecia areata. Some clones in this sample may be carry-over from other donors' samples. The rearrangement links TRBV9 to TRBJ2-5; possibly TRBD1 for D (6 bases). Source: whole blood, taken in connection with sensitization to the hapten diphenylcyclopropenone (DPC). CDR3 nucleotides: TGTGCCAGCAGCGTAGTTCCAGGGGTCCTTCAAGAGACCCAGTACTTC. Protein sequence: CASSVVPGVLQETQYF. The full variable domain, its missing parts supplied by reference TRBV9 and TRBJ2-5, is DSGVTQTPKHLITATGQRVTLRCSPRSGDLSVYWYQQSLDQGLQFLIQYYNGEERAKGNILERFSAQQFPDLHSELNLSSLELGDSALYFCASSVVPGVLQETQYFGPGTRLLVL.